This T cell receptor (beta chain) was sequenced for a study of blood T cells in healthy people across ages. Notes on the study in general: Changes in expanded clonotypes were possibly confounded, as the CMV status of donors was unknown. Getting older went along with TCR beta diversity per million T cells dropping roughly linearly.

To note about this clonotype: What it binds is unknown.

Germline V gene data show CDR1 as MDHEN and CDR2 as SYDVKM. The CDR3 runs to 13 residues. Alongside a J-beta primer mix, a sample-barcoded 5' primer served in a second PCR lasting roughly 6 to 12 cycles. TCRdb passed the 5' RACE reads through MiXCR, listing each CDR3 protein once. The profile covers some 920,000 distinct CDR3 sequences, with around 54% appearing a single time and about a fifth taken by the ten largest. Material: blood. The chain employs TRBV28 and TRBJ2-4; tentatively, D is TRBD2 (5 bases). Gene TRBJ2-7 matches the end of the DNA better, so the J call may be wrong. The receptor's source is a woman aged 55-75 years in good health. The CDR3 is CASSGLEVYEQYF. Here the CDR3 DNA reads TGTGCCAGCAGTGGACTTGAGGTCTACGAGCAGTACTTC.